This TCR beta chain came from a study of blood T cell repertoires in COVID-19. As handled by the study authors: Reference gene primer amplification in the assay estimated nucleated cell counts. Repertoires were generated with immunoSEQ multiplex PCR, while TCRdb's copy carries only in-frame clones and drops some. The V and J calls and clone size are taken from that table; D and trimming were inferred from the DNA. The sample comprises roughly 190,000 clones, approximately 90% of which are singletons, and around 23% rests with the top ten. The sequence derives from a woman aged 40-49 years in a cohort exposed to, infected with or recovered from COVID-19 (not recorded which). The sample consisted of PBMCs or T cells enriched from blood (not recorded which).

CDR3 sequence: CASSPLIENTGELFF. The CDR3 DNA reads TGTGCCAGCAGCCCCCTTATAGAGAACACCGGGGAGCTGTTTTTT. V usage is TRBV6-5 and J usage is TRBJ2-2; the D is unclear. The V gene's germline CDR1 is MNHEY and CDR2 SVGAGI. This CDR3 is built from 15 residues. V lost 6 bases, J lost 1 base, and 12 bases lay in between.